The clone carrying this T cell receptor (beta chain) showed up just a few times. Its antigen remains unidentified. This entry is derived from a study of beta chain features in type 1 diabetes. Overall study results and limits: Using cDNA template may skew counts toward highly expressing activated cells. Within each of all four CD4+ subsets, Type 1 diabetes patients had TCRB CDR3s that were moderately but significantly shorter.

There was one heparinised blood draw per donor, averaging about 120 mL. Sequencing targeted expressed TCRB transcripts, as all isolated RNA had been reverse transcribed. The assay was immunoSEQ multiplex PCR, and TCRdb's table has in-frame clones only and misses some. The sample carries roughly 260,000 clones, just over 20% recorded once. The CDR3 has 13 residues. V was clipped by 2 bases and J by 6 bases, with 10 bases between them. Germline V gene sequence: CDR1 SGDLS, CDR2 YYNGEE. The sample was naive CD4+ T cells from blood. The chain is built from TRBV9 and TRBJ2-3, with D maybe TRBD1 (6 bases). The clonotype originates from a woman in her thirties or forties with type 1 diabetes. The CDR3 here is CASSVLDSDTQYF. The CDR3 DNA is TGTGCCAGCAGCGTCCTGGACAGCGATACGCAGTATTTT.